This T cell receptor (beta chain) was documented in a study of CD8+ T cells in alopecia areata. This clone was seen more than once but under ten times. What it binds is unknown. Extracted RNA was reverse transcribed into cDNA, the sequencing template. Method: immunoSEQ multiplex PCR; TCRdb's copy keeps in-frame clones and lacks some. The data show approximately 150,000 clones, less than 75% seen once. General study results and limits: Normal scalp showed lower clonality than lesional scalp, especially alopecia totalis/universalis. Besides other cells, scalp samples also yield sequences of resident alphabeta T cells from normal skin.

V was trimmed by 0 bases and J by 9 bases, leaving 15 bases between them. The germline CDR1 and CDR2 sequences are MGHDK and SYGVNS. This CDR3 has 15 residues. The sequence derives from a human donor in good health. Specimen: CD8+ T cells sorted from blood. This chain uses TRBV25-1 with TRBJ2-1, with D perhaps matching TRBD2 (6 bases). CDR3 protein: CASSEYGSGVGEQFF. CDR3 DNA: TGTGCCAGCAGTGAATATGGCTCGGGAGTAGGTGAGCAGTTCTTC. Full variable domain (rest looked up from reference TRBV25-1 and TRBJ2-1): EADIYQTPRYLVIGTGKKITLECSQTMGHDKMYWYQQDPGMELHLIHYSYGVNSTEKGDLSSESTVSRIRTEHFPLTLESARPSHTSQYLCASSEYGSGVGEQFFGPGTRLTVL.